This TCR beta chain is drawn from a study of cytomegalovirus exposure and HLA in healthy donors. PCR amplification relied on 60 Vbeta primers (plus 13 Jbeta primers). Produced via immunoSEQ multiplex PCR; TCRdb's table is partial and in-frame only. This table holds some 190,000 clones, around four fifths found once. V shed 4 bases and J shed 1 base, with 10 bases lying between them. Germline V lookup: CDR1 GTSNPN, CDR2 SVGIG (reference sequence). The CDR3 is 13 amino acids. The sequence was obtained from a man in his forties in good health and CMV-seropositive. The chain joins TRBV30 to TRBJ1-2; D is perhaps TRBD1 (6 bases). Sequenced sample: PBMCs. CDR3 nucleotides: TGTGCCTGGACCCGGACAGATAACTATGGCTACACCTTC. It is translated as CAWTRTDNYGYTF.